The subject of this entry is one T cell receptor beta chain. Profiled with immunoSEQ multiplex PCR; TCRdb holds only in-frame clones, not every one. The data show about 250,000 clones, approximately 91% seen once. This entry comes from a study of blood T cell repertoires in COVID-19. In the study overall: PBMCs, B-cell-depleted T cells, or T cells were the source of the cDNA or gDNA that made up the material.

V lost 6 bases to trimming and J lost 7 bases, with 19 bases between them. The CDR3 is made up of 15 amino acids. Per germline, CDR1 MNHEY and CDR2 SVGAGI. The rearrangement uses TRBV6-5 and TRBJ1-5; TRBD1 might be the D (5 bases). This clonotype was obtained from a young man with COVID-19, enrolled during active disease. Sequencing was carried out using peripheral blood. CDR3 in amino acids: CASSPMLLEGQPQHF. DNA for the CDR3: TGTGCCAGCAGCCCCATGCTGTTGGAGGGGCAGCCCCAGCATTTT.